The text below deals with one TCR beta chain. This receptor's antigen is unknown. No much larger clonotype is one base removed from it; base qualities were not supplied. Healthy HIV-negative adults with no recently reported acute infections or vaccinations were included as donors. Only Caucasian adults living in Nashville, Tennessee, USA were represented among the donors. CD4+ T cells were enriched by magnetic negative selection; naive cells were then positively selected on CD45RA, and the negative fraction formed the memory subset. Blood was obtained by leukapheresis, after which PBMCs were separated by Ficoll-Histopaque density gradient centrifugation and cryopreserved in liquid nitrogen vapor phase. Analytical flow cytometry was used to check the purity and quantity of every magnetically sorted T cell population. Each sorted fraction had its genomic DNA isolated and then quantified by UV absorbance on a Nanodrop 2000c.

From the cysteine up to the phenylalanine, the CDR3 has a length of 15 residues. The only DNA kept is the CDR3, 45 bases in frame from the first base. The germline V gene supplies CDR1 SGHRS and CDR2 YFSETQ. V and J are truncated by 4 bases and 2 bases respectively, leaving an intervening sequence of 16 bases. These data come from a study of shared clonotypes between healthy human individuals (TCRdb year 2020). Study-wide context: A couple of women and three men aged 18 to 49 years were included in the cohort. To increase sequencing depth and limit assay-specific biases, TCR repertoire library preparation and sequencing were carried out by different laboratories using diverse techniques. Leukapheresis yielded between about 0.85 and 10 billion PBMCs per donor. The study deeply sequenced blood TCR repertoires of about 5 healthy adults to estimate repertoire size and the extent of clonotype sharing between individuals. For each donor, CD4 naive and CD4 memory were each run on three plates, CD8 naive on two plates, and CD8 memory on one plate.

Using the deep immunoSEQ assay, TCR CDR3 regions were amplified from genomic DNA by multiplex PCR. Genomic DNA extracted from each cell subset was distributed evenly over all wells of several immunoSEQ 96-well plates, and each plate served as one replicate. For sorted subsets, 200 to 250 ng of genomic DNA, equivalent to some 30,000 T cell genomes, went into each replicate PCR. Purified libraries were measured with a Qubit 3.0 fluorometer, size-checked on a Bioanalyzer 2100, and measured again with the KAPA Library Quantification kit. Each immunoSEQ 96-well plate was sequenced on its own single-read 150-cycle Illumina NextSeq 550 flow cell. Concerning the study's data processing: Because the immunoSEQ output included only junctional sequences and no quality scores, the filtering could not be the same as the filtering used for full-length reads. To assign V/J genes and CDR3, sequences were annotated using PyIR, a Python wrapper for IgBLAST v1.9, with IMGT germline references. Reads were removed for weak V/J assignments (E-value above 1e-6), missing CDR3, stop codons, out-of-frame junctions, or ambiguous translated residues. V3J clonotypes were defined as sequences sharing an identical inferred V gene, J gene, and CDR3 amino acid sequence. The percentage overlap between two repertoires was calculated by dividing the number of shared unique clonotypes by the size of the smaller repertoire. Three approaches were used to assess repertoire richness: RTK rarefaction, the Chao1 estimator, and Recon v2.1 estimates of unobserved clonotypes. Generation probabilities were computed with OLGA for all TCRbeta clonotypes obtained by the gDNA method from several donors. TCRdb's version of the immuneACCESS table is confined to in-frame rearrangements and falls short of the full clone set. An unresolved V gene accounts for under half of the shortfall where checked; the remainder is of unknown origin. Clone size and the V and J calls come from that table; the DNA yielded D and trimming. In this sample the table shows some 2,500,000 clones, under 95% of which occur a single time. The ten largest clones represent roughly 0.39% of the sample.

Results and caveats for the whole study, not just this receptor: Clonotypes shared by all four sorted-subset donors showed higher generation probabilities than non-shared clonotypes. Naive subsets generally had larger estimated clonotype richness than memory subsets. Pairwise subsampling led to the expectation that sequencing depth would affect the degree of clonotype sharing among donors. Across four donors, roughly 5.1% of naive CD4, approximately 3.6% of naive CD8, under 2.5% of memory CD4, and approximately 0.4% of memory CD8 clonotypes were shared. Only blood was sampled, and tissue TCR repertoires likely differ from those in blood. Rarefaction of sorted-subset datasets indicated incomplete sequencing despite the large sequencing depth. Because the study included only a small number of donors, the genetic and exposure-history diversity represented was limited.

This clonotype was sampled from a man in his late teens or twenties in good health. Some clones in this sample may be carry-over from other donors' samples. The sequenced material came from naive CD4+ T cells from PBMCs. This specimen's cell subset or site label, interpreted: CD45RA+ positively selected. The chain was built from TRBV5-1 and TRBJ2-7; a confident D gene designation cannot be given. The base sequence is TGCGCCAGCAGCAACCCGGGCCGACCACCCTACGAGCAGTACTTC. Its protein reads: CASSNPGRPPYEQYF.